The 18 T cell receptor beta chains given below trace back to one sample, sequenced in a study of blood T cell repertoires in COVID-19. Here immunoSEQ multiplex PCR was the method, and the copy in TCRdb shows in-frame clones only, minus some. The sample contains some 350,000 clones, roughly 90% of which appear only once. Sequenced sample: peripheral blood. The receptors shown here come from a woman in her 70s with COVID-19, enrolled during active disease.

This clone was picked up one time. The chain links TRBV18 to TRBJ1-2, with 7 bases fitting TRBD1. CDR1 KGHSH and CDR2 LQKENI come from the germline V gene. J was trimmed by 4 bases and V by 3 bases; bases with no gene match: 8. The CDR3 spans 15 residues. The CDR3 loop is CASSPDQGQTYGYTF. The DNA of the CDR3 is TGTGCCAGCTCACCGGACCAGGGACAGACCTATGGCTACACCTTC.

The gene calls are TRBV7-2 and TRBJ2-1, with 10 positions matching TRBD2. This CDR3 region has 18 residues. Germline V gene lookup returns CDR1 SGHTA and CDR2 FQGNSA. The V and J ends lost 5 bases and 1 base, in that order; junction bases with no gene match: 11. The CDR3 nucleotides read TGTGCCAGCAGCCCGACCCCGCTAGCGGGGGTTTCCTACAATGAGCAGTTCTTC. It codes for CASSPTPLAGVSYNEQFF.

The genes are TRBV5-1 and TRBJ1-1, with D perhaps TRBD1 (6 bases). Trimming left V 4 bases short and J 4 bases short, with 11 bases between. Germline-derived CDR1 and CDR2 are SGHRS and YFSETQ. This CDR3 region has 13 residues. CDR3 sequence: CASSTRGVTEAFF. The CDR3 region has the DNA TGCGCCAGCAGCACCAGGGGCGTCACTGAAGCTTTCTTT.

As to this clone: The sample holds other DNA sequences that translate to the same CDR3. The chain has TRBV2 and TRBJ2-5; D call uncertain. Germline V gene sequence: CDR1 SNHLY, CDR2 FYNNEI. The CDR3 is 13 amino acids. V shed 3 bases and J shed 0 bases, with 5 bases lying between them. The CDR3 spells CASSDRDQETQYF. Here the CDR3 DNA reads TGTGCCAGCAGTGACCGGGACCAAGAGACCCAGTACTTC.

This chain uses TRBV5-6 with TRBJ1-1, with D possibly TRBD1 on 5 matching bases. V lost 0 bases and J 5 bases, leaving 11 bases between the germline ends. CDR1 SGHDT and CDR2 YYEEEE come from the germline V gene. This CDR3 has 14 residues. Here the CDR3 DNA reads TGTGCCAGCAGCTTGGAAGGAGCAGGGACTGAAGCTTTCTTT. It is translated as CASSLEGAGTEAFF. The entire variable domain, with the rest obtained from reference TRBV5-6 and TRBJ1-1, is as follows: DAGVTQSPTHLIKTRGQQVTLRCSPKSGHDTVSWYQQALGQGPQFIFQYYEEEERQRGNFPDRFSGHQFPNYSSELNVNALLLGDSALYLCASSLEGAGTEAFFGQGTRLTVV.

With respect to this clone: Other DNA sequences from this sample encode an identical CDR3 as well. The V gene is TRBV24-1, the J gene TRBJ2-5; TRBD1 matches at 7 bases. The CDR3 runs 15 residues. Germline assignment: CDR1 KGHDR and CDR2 SFDVKD. V shed 4 bases and J 1 base; nucleotides not matched to a gene: 5. The CDR3 nucleotides are TGTGCCACCAGTGACCCAGGGACAGCCCAAGAGACCCAGTACTTC. It specifies CATSDPGTAQETQYF.

A single count supports this clone. The chain recombines TRBV6-5 with TRBJ1-3; TRBD1 matches 12 bases. Looked up from germline, CDR1 is MNHEY and CDR2 is SVGAGI. J gave up 7 bases and V 6 bases, and 7 bases lay outside the gene matches. The CDR3 covers 15 residues. The DNA for the CDR3 is TGTGCCAGCAGCGGGGACAGGGGGCCCTTCAACACCATATATTTT. It specifies CASSGDRGPFNTIYF.

The V call is TRBV29-1, the J call TRBJ1-2; the D gene is possibly TRBD1 (5 bases). The CDR3 loop spans 13 amino acids. V gave up 3 bases and J gave up 8 bases, with 16 bases separating them. Germline loops: CDR1 SQVTM, CDR2 ANQGSEA. The DNA for the CDR3 is TGCAGCGTTGAGGTTTTCCAGGGTGGAGGCTACACCTTC. Its protein product is CSVEVFQGGGYTF.

The gene calls are TRBV4-1 and TRBJ2-1; 10 bases match TRBD1. The V segment lost 3 bases and the J segment 9 bases; nucleotides outside the gene matches: 11. CDR3 length equals 16 residues. Germline CDR1 is MGHRA and CDR2 is YSYEKL. The CDR3 DNA reads TGCGCCAGCAGCCAGTTGGGACAGGGGATCGGGAGTGAGCAGTTCTTC. Its protein product is CASSQLGQGIGSEQFF.

This clone has only one observation. V gene TRBV6-5 combines with J gene TRBJ2-7, with D perhaps TRBD1 (6 bases). Per the germline V gene, CDR1 is MNHEY and CDR2 is SVGAGI. The CDR3 extends over 11 amino acids. Trimming pared 6 bases from V and 6 bases from J, leaving 9 bases between. The CDR3 nucleotides read TGTGCCAGCAGACAGGGTTCCGAGCAGTACTTC. Protein sequence: CASRQGSEQYF.

The rearrangement uses TRBV12-3 or TRBV12-4 and TRBJ2-5; D perhaps matches TRBD1 (5 bases). The CDR3 is made up of 13 amino acids. Between the trimmed V and J ends, which lost 7 bases and 1 base, there was a span of 10 bases. CDR3 DNA sequence: TGTGCCAGCAACCTAGACAGCCAAGAGACCCAGTACTTC. This encodes CASNLDSQETQYF.

This chain joins TRBV12-3 or TRBV12-4 and TRBJ1-5, with D hard to call. Trimming left V 1 base short and J 11 bases short, with 9 bases between. This CDR3 has 12 amino acids. The CDR3 loop is CASSLGEGTQHF. In DNA, the CDR3 is TGTGCCAGCAGTTTAGGGGAGGGAACCCAGCATTTT.

This chain connects TRBV24-1 to TRBJ1-5, with TRBD1 matching 8 bases. The CDR3 consists of 17 residues. V was pared by 9 bases and J by 1 base, with 13 bases of the junction left unmatched. Germline CDR1 KGHDR, CDR2 SFDVKD. The CDR3 DNA sequence: TGTGCCACCGGGGTAACAGGGGGATCAAAAAGCAATCAGCCCCAGCATTTT. The encoded protein is CATGVTGGSKSNQPQHF.

The chain employs TRBV27 and TRBJ2-3; tentative D call: TRBD2 (6 bases). V lost 2 bases and J 1 base, leaving 13 bases between the germline ends. In germline, CDR1 is MNHEY, CDR2 SMNVEV (reference sequence). The CDR3 loop spans 16 amino acids. CDR3 nucleotides: TGTGCCAGCAGTTTAAACCCGCGGGGAGGCACAGATACGCAGTATTTT. This translates into CASSLNPRGGTDTQYF.

This clone was picked up one time. This chain uses TRBV5-1 with TRBJ1-2, with 7 bases fitting TRBD1. The CDR3 covers 14 residues. Germline CDR1 and CDR2: SGHRS and YFSETQ. J gave up 8 bases and V 6 bases, and 13 bases lay outside the gene matches. As DNA, the CDR3 is TGCGCCAGCACGACACAGGGGCCTGCCGGGGGCTACACCTTC. It translates to CASTTQGPAGGYTF.

This rearrangement joins TRBV14 to TRBJ1-1, with D uncertain. V gave up 5 bases and J gave up 0 bases, with 13 bases separating them. Germline V lookup: CDR1 SGHDN, CDR2 FVKESK. This CDR3 region has 15 residues. The CDR3 DNA reads as TGTGCCAGCAGCTCACGTGGACTGATGAACACTGAAGCTTTCTTT. It is translated as CASSSRGLMNTEAFF.

The CDR3 here is CSVDRPTNYGYTF. The DNA of the CDR3 is TGCAGCGTAGACAGACCTACTAACTATGGCTACACCTTC. This rearrangement joins TRBV29-1 to TRBJ1-2, with a tentative D call TRBD1 (5 bases). Germline CDR1 and CDR2: SQVTM and ANQGSEA. V was trimmed by 6 bases and J by 0 bases, leaving 11 bases between them. The CDR3 covers 13 residues.

The chain carries TRBV7-2 and TRBJ2-1; weak D call: TRBD1 (6 bases). The germline V and J ends were trimmed by 5 bases and 10 bases, with 21 bases remaining between them. Germline V gene sequence: CDR1 SGHTA, CDR2 FQGNSA. There are 15 residues in the CDR3. This chain's CDR3 is CASSPQQGSRYEQFF. In DNA form, the CDR3 reads TGTGCCAGCAGCCCTCAACAGGGATCTAGGTACGAGCAGTTCTTC.